This T cell receptor beta chain was recovered during a study of OX40 agonist ivuxolimab in advanced cancers. At the level of the study: In this cohort, patients received ivuxolimab, an agonistic anti-OX40 (CD134) antibody.

Samples were taken at baseline and on day 1 of cycles 4 and 7. This clone is classed as medium-sized. This CDR3 region has 16 residues. Germline values: CDR1 LNHDA, CDR2 SQIVND (reference sequence). V lost 7 bases to trimming and J lost 6 bases; unmatched junction nucleotides: 12. Method: immunoSEQ multiplex PCR; TCRdb's copy keeps in-frame clones and lacks some. The top ten hold 2.5% to 3% of the sample, which has about 78,000 clones, almost 95% seen once. The clonotype originates from an adult with an advanced solid tumor such as melanoma, head and neck, liver or kidney cancer. The source was CD4+ or CD8+ T cells sorted from blood, collected in a trial of the OX40 agonist ivuxolimab. The rearrangement uses TRBV19 and TRBJ1-2; 12 bases are a match to TRBD1. DNA of the CDR3: TGTGCCAGTACCCGGGACAGGGGGCTTTCTAGGGATGGCTACACCTTC. This gives the protein CASTRDRGLSRDGYTF. Filled out from reference TRBV19 and TRBJ1-2, the complete variable domain reads DGGITQSPKYLFRKEGQNVTLSCEQNLNHDAMYWYRQDPGQGLRLIYYSQIVNDFQKGDIAEGYSVSREKKESFPLTVTSAQKNPTAFYLCASTRDRGLSRDGYTFGSGTRLTVV.